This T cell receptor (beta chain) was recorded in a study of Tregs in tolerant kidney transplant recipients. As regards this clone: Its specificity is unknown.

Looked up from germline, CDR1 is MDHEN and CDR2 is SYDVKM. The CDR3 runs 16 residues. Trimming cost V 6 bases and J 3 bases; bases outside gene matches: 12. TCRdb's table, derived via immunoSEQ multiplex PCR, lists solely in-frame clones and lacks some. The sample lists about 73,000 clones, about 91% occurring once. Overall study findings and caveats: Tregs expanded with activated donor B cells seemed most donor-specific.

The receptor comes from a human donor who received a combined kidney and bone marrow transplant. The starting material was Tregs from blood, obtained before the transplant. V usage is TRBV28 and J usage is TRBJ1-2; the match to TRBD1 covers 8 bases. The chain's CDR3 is CASRTGTGKIHYGYTF. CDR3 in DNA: TGTGCCAGCAGAACCGGGACAGGAAAGATTCACTATGGCTACACCTTC.